Described below is a single T cell receptor (beta chain) sequence and its context. Its cognate antigen has yet to be identified. Base-call qualities are not available, and no considerably larger clone is one nucleotide away. Peripheral blood CD8+ and CD4+ T cells from healthy donors, Susac syndrome patients and multiple sclerosis patients were profiled using high-throughput TCR beta sequencing. Treatment-naive patients with stable or active relapsing-remitting disease fulfilling revised McDonald criteria were used as multiple sclerosis controls. Bulk CD8+ and CD4+ T cells were purified magnetically by negative isolation, whereas CD8+ TEMRA cells were enriched by FACS. Blood was collected in EDTA tubes and processed within 24 hours, with PBMCs isolated through density gradient centrifugation. PBMCs intended for TCR sequencing were cryopreserved in liquid nitrogen and thawed later in a water bath at 37 degrees C. The sorted or isolated CD4+, CD8+ and CD8+ TEMRA cells reached a purity of at least 90%.

V drops 1 base and J drops 4 bases, leaving 13 bases in between. The CDR3 covers 15 residues, taking in both the cysteine and the phenylalanine. Here the CDR3 DNA is all that survives: 45 bases in frame from base 1. The germline V gene yields MNHEY for CDR1 and SVGEGT for CDR2. RNA was extracted using the RNeasy kit, and about 0.45 to 1 ug of the RNA was reverse transcribed with random hexamers. The immunoSEQ multiplex PCR assay, covering 54 Vbeta and 13 Jbeta segments, was used to amplify TCR beta CDR3 regions. PCR amplification bias was corrected by using a synthetic template baseline for primer optimization and computational correction. Regarding the original processing steps: Reads were annotated to V, D and J genes according to IMGT and were analyzed with immunoSEQ Analyzer, with only productive sequences retained. Clonality was computed as one minus Shannon entropy normalized by log2 of the number of productive unique sequences. For each patient and control, public and private clones were evaluated within the 100 most prevalent clones. Clones were defined as Susac-specific when absent from the healthy and MS cohorts, from approximately 1,100 published viral clones and from other ImmuneACCESS disease sequences. TCRdb ran its own pipeline on the public reads, namely fastp trimming at Q25 and MiXCR clone calling, and kept in-frame beta chains. Rows matching on CDR3 protein sequence are summarized as one entry with the most common DNA and genes. The V and J calls come from TCRdb's annotation, not from the publication. For this sample the table gives around 180,000 distinct CDR3 sequences, of which 90% to 95% were detected only once. 0.16% of the sample rests with the top ten.

This entry comes from a study of CD8 T cells in Susac syndrome (dated by TCRdb to about 2019). For the wider study: The study used repertoire sequencing to test whether antigen drove CD8+ T cell activation and differentiation in Susac syndrome. Clonality of the CD8+ T cell repertoire was compared between about a dozen healthy donors, approximately 14 Susac syndrome patients and around 15 multiple sclerosis patients.

General findings and caveats noted by the study authors: The number of individuals in the TCR sequencing and HLA analysis was recognized as being relatively small.

The sample comprised CD8+ T cells from PBMCs. This receptor was identified in a human donor with multiple sclerosis. The V gene is TRBV6-2 or TRBV6-3 and the J gene is TRBJ2-5; TRBD2 is perhaps the D gene, given 6 matching bases. In nucleotides, the sequence is TGTGCCAGCAGTTACTTGCGGAGGAGGGGAGAGACCCAGTACTTC. This gives the protein CASSYLRRRGETQYF.